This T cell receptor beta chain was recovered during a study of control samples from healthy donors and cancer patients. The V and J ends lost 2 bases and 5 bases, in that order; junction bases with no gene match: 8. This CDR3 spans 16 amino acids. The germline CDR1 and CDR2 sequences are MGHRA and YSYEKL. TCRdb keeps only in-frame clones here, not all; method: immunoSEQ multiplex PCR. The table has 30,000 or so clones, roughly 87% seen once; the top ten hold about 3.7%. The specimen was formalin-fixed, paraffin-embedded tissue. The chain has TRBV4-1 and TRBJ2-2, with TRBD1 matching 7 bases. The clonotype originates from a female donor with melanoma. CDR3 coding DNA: TGCGCCAGCAGCCAAAGAGGGGGCGGTAGGACCGGGGAGCTGTTTTTT. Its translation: CASSQRGGGRTGELFF.